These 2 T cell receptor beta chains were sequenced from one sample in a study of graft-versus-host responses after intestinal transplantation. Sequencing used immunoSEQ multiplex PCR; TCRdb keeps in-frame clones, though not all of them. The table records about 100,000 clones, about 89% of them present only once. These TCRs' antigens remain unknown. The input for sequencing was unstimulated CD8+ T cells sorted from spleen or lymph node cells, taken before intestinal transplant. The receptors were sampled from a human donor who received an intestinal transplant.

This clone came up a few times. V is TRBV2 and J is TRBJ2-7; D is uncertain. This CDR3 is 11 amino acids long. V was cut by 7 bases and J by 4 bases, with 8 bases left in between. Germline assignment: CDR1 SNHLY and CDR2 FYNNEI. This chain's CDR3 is CASTGEYEQYF. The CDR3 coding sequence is TGTGCCAGCACAGGAGAATACGAGCAGTACTTC.

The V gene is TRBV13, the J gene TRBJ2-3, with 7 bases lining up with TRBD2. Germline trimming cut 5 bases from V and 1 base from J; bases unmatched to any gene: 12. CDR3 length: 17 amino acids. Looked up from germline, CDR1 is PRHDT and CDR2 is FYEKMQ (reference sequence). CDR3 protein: CASSPAGERDGTDTQYF. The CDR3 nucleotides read TGTGCCAGCAGCCCCGCCGGGGAGCGGGATGGCACAGATACGCAGTATTTT.